These 20 T cell receptor beta chains came from one sample sequenced in a study of CD8 T cells in ankylosing spondylitis. TCRdb fed the 5' RACE reads into MiXCR, producing one record per CDR3 protein. The sample lists 250,000 to 300,000 distinct CDR3 sequences; more than 15% were seen once. Sample: blood, either unsorted or a sorted T cell fraction (not recorded which). These receptors all stem from a male donor with ankylosing spondylitis or in good health (not recorded which).

The chain uses TRBV19 and TRBJ1-1, with D hard to call. With 1 base removed from V and 6 bases from J, the gap between germline ends came to 3 bases. This CDR3 has 11 residues. The V gene's germline CDR1 is LNHDA and CDR2 SQIVND (reference sequence). For the CDR3, the DNA is TGTGCCAGTAGTATAGGACCTGAAGCTTTCTTT. Encoded protein: CASSIGPEAFF.

The gene calls are TRBV2 and TRBJ2-3, with 10 bases matching TRBD2. The germline V gene encodes CDR1 SNHLY and CDR2 FYNNEI. The CDR3 extends over 16 amino acids. V trimming: 5 bases; J trimming: 0 bases; junction bases outside the gene matches: 5. CDR3 region: CASSHPTSGSTDTQYF. The CDR3 nucleotides read TGTGCCAGCAGTCATCCGACTAGCGGGAGCACAGATACGCAGTATTTT. Using reference TRBV2 and TRBJ2-3 for the parts outside the CDR3, the full variable domain is EPEVTQTPSHQVTQMGQEVILRCVPISNHLYFYWYRQILGQKVEFLVSFYNNEISEKSEIFDDQFSVERPDGSNFTLKIRSTKLEDSAMYFCASSHPTSGSTDTQYFGPGTRLTVL.

This chain links TRBV12-3 or TRBV12-4 with TRBJ2-7; 9 bases match TRBD2. V lost 6 bases to trimming and J lost 1 base; unmatched junction nucleotides: 10. The CDR3 totals 16 residues. The CDR3 here is CASSTFGAGGSYEQYF. CDR3 DNA sequence: TGTGCCAGCAGCACCTTTGGAGCGGGAGGATCCTACGAGCAGTACTTC.

The chain links TRBV12-5 to TRBJ2-1; TRBD2 matches 12 bases. CDR1 is LGHNT, CDR2 FRNRAP, per germline. The CDR3 sequence is 16 residues long. Trimming took 4 bases from V and 3 from J; bases not matched to a gene: 4. This CDR3 is CASGWGLAGRYNEQFF. The CDR3 nucleotides are TGTGCTAGTGGTTGGGGACTAGCGGGTCGCTACAATGAGCAGTTCTTC.

In this sample, this clonotype turned up many times. The chain is built from TRBV7-2 and TRBJ2-1; D possibly corresponds to TRBD2 (6 bases). The CDR3 covers 14 residues. Germline V lookup: CDR1 SGHTA, CDR2 FQGNSA. V was clipped by 3 bases and J by 2 bases, with 8 bases between them. This CDR3 reads CASSFGGPYNEQFF. CDR3 nucleotides: TGTGCCAGCAGCTTCGGAGGGCCCTACAATGAGCAGTTCTTC.

The chain uses TRBV6-4 and TRBJ2-2; TRBD2 matches 7 bases. The germline CDR1 and CDR2 sequences are MRHNA and SNTAGT. The J segment lost 5 bases and the V segment lost 4 bases, leaving 4 bases of the junction unmatched. CDR3 size: 14 residues. The CDR3 spells CASSVLAETGELFF. The CDR3 DNA reads as TGTGCCAGCAGTGTTCTAGCGGAGACCGGGGAGCTGTTTTTT.

This chain uses TRBV13 with TRBJ1-3; 7 bases fit TRBD1. Germline loops: CDR1 PRHDT, CDR2 FYEKMQ (reference sequence). The CDR3 has 15 residues. The trim removed 5 bases at V and 1 base at J, leaving 5 bases unmatched. The CDR3 DNA sequence: TGTGCCAGCAGCCAATACAGGGGATCTGGAAACACCATATATTTT. It codes for CASSQYRGSGNTIYF.

This chain connects TRBV2 to TRBJ2-3, with unresolved D. Trimming removed 3 bases at V and 6 bases at J, with 13 bases between. This CDR3 spans 14 amino acids. The germline CDR1 and CDR2 sequences are SNHLY and FYNNEI. CDR3 in amino acids: CASSDTRNTDTQYF. The CDR3 DNA reads as TGTGCCAGCAGTGATACCCGGAACACGGATACGCAGTATTTT.

This clonotype showed up many times. The chain has TRBV28 and TRBJ2-7, with TRBD2 matching over 14 bases. V lost 6 bases and J lost 5; bases outside the gene matches: 6. Germline V CDR1 and CDR2: MDHEN, SYDVKM. The CDR3 consists of 15 residues. The CDR3 is CASRRLAGGPDEQYF. The CDR3 DNA follows: TGTGCCAGCAGGAGACTAGCGGGAGGGCCCGACGAGCAGTACTTC.

This clonotype was seen only a few times. V gene TRBV29-1 combines with J gene TRBJ2-1, with D possibly matching TRBD1 (5 bases). CDR3 length: 12 amino acids. With 5 bases removed from V and 7 bases from J, the gap between germline ends came to 12 bases. CDR1 and CDR2 from the germline V gene are SQVTM and ANQGSEA. In DNA, the CDR3 is TGCAGCGTTAGGGCAGGGATGAATGAGCAGTTCTTC. It specifies CSVRAGMNEQFF.

The rearrangement uses TRBV12-3 or TRBV12-4 and TRBJ2-1, with D maybe TRBD2 (6 bases). The CDR3 totals 14 residues. V was pared by 3 bases and J by 8 bases, with 14 bases between. Here the CDR3 DNA reads TGTGCCAGCAGTTTCCCAACTAGCAGCGATGAGCAGTTCTTC. Its protein is CASSFPTSSDEQFF.

V gene TRBV12-3 or TRBV12-4 combines with J gene TRBJ1-1; 10 bases fit TRBD1. CDR3 size: 16 residues. J was trimmed by 1 base and V by 5 bases; bases with no gene match: 7. The CDR3 region has the DNA TGTGCCAGCAGTCCGAGGGACAGGGGTGCGAACACTGAAGCTTTCTTT. Amino acid sequence: CASSPRDRGANTEAFF.

The chain combines TRBV12-3 or TRBV12-4 with TRBJ2-1; TRBD2 matches at 8 bases. V lost 1 base to trimming and J lost 5 bases; unmatched junction nucleotides: 10. There are 17 residues in the CDR3. CDR3 sequence reads: CASSLEASGYADNEQFF. Here the CDR3 DNA reads TGTGCCAGCAGTTTAGAGGCTAGCGGGTATGCGGACAATGAGCAGTTCTTC.

Ten or more counts support this clonotype. The rearrangement joins TRBV5-1 to TRBJ2-1, with 7 bases matching TRBD2. This CDR3 is built from 18 residues. CDR1 is SGHRS and CDR2 is YFSETQ in the germline V gene. The V gene end was trimmed by 5 bases and the J gene end by 14 bases; junction bases not matched to a gene: 28. As DNA, the CDR3 is TGCGCCAGCAGTGGGCTCGGTGCGGGAGTTGTCGGGGTGGATAAAAAGTTCTTC. This codes for CASSGLGAGVVGVDKKFF.

At least ten counts were recorded for this clonotype. The chain joins TRBV9 to TRBJ2-5, with TRBD2 identical over 8 bases. Germline V CDR1 and CDR2: SGDLS, YYNGEE. V lost 3 bases to trimming and J lost 1 base; unmatched junction nucleotides: 8. The CDR3 is 16 residues long. CDR3 nucleotides: TGTGCCAGCAGCGACCCGGGACTAGGGCCCCAAGAGACCCAGTACTTC. Translating it yields CASSDPGLGPQETQYF.

The rearrangement joins TRBV28 to TRBJ2-1; TRBD2 agrees at 9 bases. Germline CDR1 and CDR2: MDHEN and SYDVKM. V shed 8 bases, J shed 5 bases, and the junction held 10 bases outside the gene matches. The CDR3 runs 15 residues. The CDR3: CASGLVSGSNNEQFF. The CDR3 DNA reads TGTGCCAGCGGGTTAGTTAGCGGGAGTAACAATGAGCAGTTCTTC.

This clonotype has more than one count but fewer than ten. The chain employs TRBV29-1 and TRBJ2-4; 7 bases fit TRBD2. The V gene end was trimmed by 0 bases and the J gene end by 6 bases; junction bases not matched to a gene: 11. Germline V gives CDR1 SQVTM, CDR2 ANQGSEA. CDR3 length: 16 residues. The CDR3 reads CSVEDPAGEGGNIQYF. The CDR3 nucleotides are TGCAGCGTTGAAGACCCCGCGGGGGAAGGAGGAAACATTCAGTACTTC.

The chain combines TRBV5-1 with TRBJ2-7, with TRBD2 matching 7 bases. Trimming took 3 bases from V and 0 from J; bases not matched to a gene: 6. Per germline, CDR1 SGHRS and CDR2 YFSETQ. The CDR3 totals 15 residues. CDR3 region: CASSSWTSTSYEQYF. In DNA form, the CDR3 reads TGCGCCAGCAGCTCTTGGACTAGTACCTCCTACGAGCAGTACTTC.

In its sample, this clonotype was seen many times. V and J are TRBV29-1 and TRBJ2-6, with D possibly matching TRBD1 (6 bases). The CDR3 covers 17 residues. CDR1 and CDR2 (germline): SQVTM, ANQGSEA. The V gene lost 7 bases and the J gene lost 0 bases, with 19 bases spanning the gap. The CDR3 reads CSARGDTTSSGANVLTF. The CDR3 coding sequence is TGCAGCGCCCGAGGGGACACGACAAGCTCTGGGGCCAACGTCCTGACTTTC.

The chain couples TRBV5-1 to TRBJ2-5; no definite D call. The CDR3 loop spans 14 amino acids. The germline V gene encodes CDR1 SGHRS and CDR2 YFSETQ. Trimming left V 1 base short and J 2 bases short, with 9 bases between. CDR3: CASSLYAGQETQYF. The CDR3 DNA sequence: TGCGCCAGCAGCTTGTATGCAGGACAAGAGACCCAGTACTTC.